This T cell receptor beta chain was retrieved from a study of molecular identifiers for immune sequencing clone quantification. Study at large: In replicates, RNA from 20,000 or 100,000 naive CD8 cells was divided five ways and four parts were sequenced.

Note on this clonotype: A single base separates this from a much larger clone, so it may be a read error.

MiXCR was run by TCRdb on the PCR reads, yielding one entry per CDR3 protein. The sample includes approximately 97,000 distinct CDR3 sequences, around 37% of them seen just once. V was trimmed by 2 bases and J by 4 bases, leaving 17 bases between them. The CDR3 length is 16 residues. Using 10%, 30% or 50% RNA, naive CD8 libraries were derived from around 20,000 to 1,000,000 sorted cells. As CD8+CD4-CCR7+CD45RA+ cells, naive CD8 T cells were sorted. What was sequenced was naive CD8+ T cells from blood, with Jurkat cell RNA spiked in. The subset: FACS-sorted CD8+CD4-CCR7+CD45RA+ naive T cells. The chain carries TRBV23-1 and TRBJ2-5, with D tentatively TRBD1 (5 bases). TRBV23-1 belongs to the ORF category, with a function that is uncertain. This receptor was identified in a human donor in good health. Some libraries in this study had Jurkat cell RNA spiked in. The CDR3 DNA is TGCGCCAGCAGTCAACCCCGACAGTGTGTCCGAGAGACCCAGTACTTC. Its translation is CASSQPRQCVRETQYF.